One sample yielded the 15 T cell receptor beta chains listed below, sequenced in a study of T-cell reconstitution after alpha-beta-depleted transplantation in children. Unique molecular identifiers featured in how the TCRbeta library was prepared. TCRdb fed the PCR reads into MiXCR, producing one record per CDR3 protein. Seen here are hundreds of thousands of distinct CDR3 sequences, 7.5% to 9% observed once, and the top ten hold approximately 9.6%. No antigen has been identified for these receptors. Overall study results and limits: Most T-cell counts and diversity one year after the transplant came from T cells that were newly produced.

The sample consisted of peripheral blood, taken 360 days after TCRalphabeta/CD19-depleted stem cell transplant. The receptors originated from a female patient aged 2 to 10 who had a stem cell transplant for Fanconi anemia, so the T cells may come from the graft donor.

There are a few counts of this clonotype. The chain employs TRBV10-3 and TRBJ1-2; 9 nucleotides align to TRBD1. V shed 8 bases and J 3 bases; nucleotides not matched to a gene: 7. In germline, CDR1 is ENHRY, CDR2 SYGVKD. The CDR3 spans 14 residues. DNA of the CDR3: TGTGCCATCCGGAGGACAGGGGAAGACTATGGCTACACCTTC. This codes for CAIRRTGEDYGYTF.

This clonotype has just a few counts. The chain links TRBV9 to TRBJ2-3, with 7 bases aligning to TRBD1. The CDR3 totals 15 residues. In germline, CDR1 is SGDLS, CDR2 YYNGEE. V dropped 9 bases and J dropped 0; count of bases not matched to a gene: 10. In nucleotides, the CDR3 is TGTGCCACTAACAGGGGCCAAGGCAGCACAGATACGCAGTATTTT. Its protein is CATNRGQGSTDTQYF.

V is TRBV5-1 and J is TRBJ2-2; D is unclear. The CDR3 has 13 residues. The V end lost 0 bases, the J end lost 7 bases, and 7 bases lay between the germline ends. CDR1 and CDR2 (germline): SGHRS, YFSETQ. The CDR3 sequence: CASSLDPVGELFF. CDR3 DNA sequence: TGCGCCAGCAGCTTGGACCCGGTCGGGGAGCTGTTTTTT.

This clonotype has a count of ten or more. The CDR3 spells CASSSSLAGGLYEQFF. The DNA of the CDR3 is TGTGCCAGCAGCTCTTCCCTAGCGGGAGGGCTCTATGAGCAGTTCTTC. The V and J genes are TRBV13 and TRBJ2-1; 12 bases line up with TRBD2. V was pared by 4 bases and J by 8 bases, with 9 bases of the junction left unmatched. Germline V gene sequence: CDR1 PRHDT, CDR2 FYEKMQ (reference sequence). The CDR3 consists of 16 residues. The full variable domain, its missing parts supplied by reference TRBV13 and TRBJ2-1, is AAGVIQSPRHLIKEKRETATLKCYPIPRHDTVYWYQQGPGQDPQFLISFYEKMQSDKGSIPDRFSAQQFSDYHSELNMSSLELGDSALYFCASSSSLAGGLYEQFFGPGTRLTVL.

CDR3 protein: CSARPPGGNPEAFF. The DNA of the CDR3 is TGCAGTGCTCGTCCCCCCGGGGGAAACCCTGAAGCTTTCTTT. The V call is TRBV20-1, the J call TRBJ1-1; D is perhaps TRBD1 (5 bases). This CDR3 contains 14 residues. Trimming took off 5 bases at V and 6 bases at J, with 19 bases between the two ends. Germline CDR1 and CDR2: DFQATT and SNEGSKA (reference sequence).

The chain combines TRBV3-1 with TRBJ2-1; 13 bases agree with TRBD2. The CDR3 runs 17 residues. The J segment lost 6 bases and the V segment lost 0 bases, leaving 5 bases of the junction unmatched. Germline V lookup: CDR1 LGHDT, CDR2 YNNKEL (reference sequence). The CDR3 loop reads CASSQDPTSGGANEQFF. The CDR3 bases are TGTGCCAGCAGCCAAGACCCCACTAGCGGGGGGGCCAATGAGCAGTTCTTC.

This clonotype was recorded at least ten times. The chain couples TRBV28 to TRBJ2-1; 7 positions agree with TRBD2. From germline, CDR1 is MDHEN and CDR2 SYDVKM. The CDR3 runs to 15 residues. The V and J ends lost 6 bases and 0 bases, in that order; junction bases with no gene match: 5. Here the CDR3 reads CASRSGVSSYNEQFF. In DNA form, the CDR3 reads TGTGCCAGCAGGAGCGGGGTAAGCTCCTACAATGAGCAGTTCTTC. Using reference TRBV28 and TRBJ2-1 for the parts outside the CDR3, the full variable domain is DVKVTQSSRYLVKRTGEKVFLECVQDMDHENMFWYRQDPGLGLRLIYFSYDVKMKEKGDIPEGYSVSREKKERFSLILESASTNQTSMYLCASRSGVSSYNEQFFGPGTRLTVL.

This clonotype was seen repeatedly, ten times or more. This chain links TRBV12-3 or TRBV12-4 with TRBJ2-7, with D uncertain. This CDR3 is 13 amino acids long. V shed 4 bases and J shed 2 bases, with 9 bases lying between them. DNA for the CDR3: TGTGCCAGCAGTTGGGGTGTTCCCTACGAGCAGTACGTC. Residues: CASSWGVPYEQYV.

This clonotype was observed many times. V gene TRBV7-9 combines with J gene TRBJ1-4; D is perhaps TRBD1 (5 bases). In germline, CDR1 is SEHNR, CDR2 FQNEAQ (reference sequence). V lost 4 bases to trimming and J lost 8 bases, with 17 bases between them. The CDR3 is 15 amino acids. Written as DNA, the CDR3 is TGTGCCAGCAGCTCACACAGGTCTCGGGGAGAAAAACTGTTTTTT. Translated: CASSSHRSRGEKLFF. The variable domain in full, with the rest retrieved from reference TRBV7-9 and TRBJ1-4, is DTGVSQNPRHKITKRGQNVTFRCDPISEHNRLYWYRQTLGQGPEFLTYFQNEAQLEKSRLLSDRFSAERPKGSFSTLEIQRTEQGDSAMYLCASSSHRSRGEKLFFGSGTQLSVL.

This clonotype was seen at least ten times. This chain uses TRBV3-1 with TRBJ2-7; D could derive from TRBD1 or TRBD2 (5 bases each). Trimming removed 4 bases at V and 5 bases at J, with 6 bases between. Germline V gives CDR1 LGHDT, CDR2 YNNKEL (reference sequence). The CDR3 contains 11 residues. In nucleotides, the CDR3 is TGTGCCAGCAGCCGAGGGGACGAGCAGTACTTC. This encodes CASSRGDEQYF.

This clonotype was recorded at least ten times. V gene TRBV28 combines with J gene TRBJ2-1, with TRBD2 identical over 9 bases. In germline, CDR1 is MDHEN, CDR2 SYDVKM. V dropped 7 bases and J dropped 4; count of bases not matched to a gene: 5. The CDR3 length is 14 residues. CDR3 bases: TGTGCCAGCATGACTAGCGGACCGTACAATGAGCAGTTCTTC. It yields the protein CASMTSGPYNEQFF.

The rearrangement links TRBV7-2 to TRBJ2-3, with TRBD2 matching 9 bases. Trimming took 1 base from V and 5 from J; bases not matched to a gene: 7. The length of the CDR3 is 16 residues. Germline CDR1 reads SGHTA; CDR2 reads FQGNSA. The CDR3 loop reads CASSLGAGGRVDTQYF. CDR3 sequence (DNA): TGTGCCAGCAGCTTAGGGGCGGGGGGGCGAGTAGATACGCAGTATTTT. The entire variable domain, with the rest obtained from reference TRBV7-2 and TRBJ2-3, is as follows: GAGVSQSPSNKVTEKGKDVELRCDPISGHTALYWYRQSLGQGLEFLIYFQGNSAPDKSGLPSDRFSAERTGGSVSTLTIQRTQQEDSAVYLCASSLGAGGRVDTQYFGPGTRLTVL.

This clonotype appeared many times. The V call is TRBV20-1, the J call TRBJ2-7, with D possibly being TRBD1 (6 bases). CDR3 length equals 11 residues. V was cut by 6 bases and J by 2 bases, with 8 bases left in between. The germline V gene encodes CDR1 DFQATT and CDR2 SNEGSKA (reference sequence). The CDR3 DNA is TGCAGTGCCAGGGGTCCCTACGAGCAGTACGTC. Encoded protein: CSARGPYEQYV.

V gene TRBV5-1 combines with J gene TRBJ2-1; D might be TRBD2 (6 bases). This CDR3 spans 14 amino acids. Germline V gene sequence: CDR1 SGHRS, CDR2 YFSETQ. Trimming took off 4 bases at V and 8 bases at J, with 16 bases between the two ends. Here the CDR3 DNA reads TGCGCCAGCAGCGCGGGACTTTCCCGGTATGAGCAGTTCTTC. Translation: CASSAGLSRYEQFF.

This clonotype showed up just a few times. One end of the junction fails to match germline, which may point to a read error. The V gene is TRBV6-2 or TRBV6-3, the J gene TRBJ1-1; D is undetermined. CDR3 length: 14 amino acids. Germline lookup yields CDR1 MNHEY and CDR2 SVGEGT. CDR3 DNA: TGTGCCAACAGTTACCCCCGAAAAATCTCGGGGGCTTTCTTT. Translation gives CANSYPRKISGAFF.